These T cell receptor beta chains were read from a single sample in a study of T cell clonotyping in hematopoietic cell transplantation. The method was immunoSEQ multiplex PCR; TCRdb's version includes in-frame clones alone and lacks a portion of them. The sample has 4,500 to 5,000 clones; roughly 91% are singletons. Sample: peripheral blood mononuclear cells. All receptors derive from a man aged 35 to 55 in good health. Some clones in this sample may be carry-over from other donors' samples. The conserved cysteine and the conserved F or W are not part of the CDR3 here. Fields, in order: J gene, V gene, CDR3 protein.

J: TRBJ2-1; V: TRBV19; CDR3: ASTTTSGRSSYNEQF
J: TRBJ2-7; V: TRBV18; CDR3: ASSPPAGAAYEQY
J: TRBJ1-2; V: TRBV6-5; CDR3: ASRMPGQRSYGYT
J: TRBJ2-5; V: TRBV7-7; CDR3: ASSASTSGQETQY
J: TRBJ2-1; V: TRBV7-2; CDR3: ASSPKGQGYYNEQF
J: TRBJ1-2; V: TRBV12-5; CDR3: ASGLVDGYGYT
J: TRBJ2-6; V: TRBV4-3; CDR3: ASSQERQGSSGANVLT
J: TRBJ2-7; V: TRBV4-3; CDR3: ASSQDSGQYIYEQY
J: TRBJ2-1; V: TRBV6-5; CDR3: ASSPQRGLYNEQF
J: TRBJ1-5; V: TRBV5-6; CDR3: ASSFTGLEQPQH
J: TRBJ2-7; V: TRBV5-6; CDR3: ASSDDGGTNEQY
J: TRBJ2-3; V: TRBV7-2; CDR3: ASSLGLNTQY
J: TRBJ2-7; V: TRBV6-5; CDR3: ASSYSSAGGREQY
J: TRBJ2-1; V: TRBV6-6; CDR3: ATQGARTYNEQF
J: TRBJ2-3; V: TRBV18; CDR3: ASSPQRGTDTQY
J: TRBJ1-2; V: TRBV19; CDR3: ASSISQGTYGYT
J: TRBJ2-5; V: TRBV7-2; CDR3: ASSGTDRGRETQY